The 24 T cell receptor beta chains below come from one sample, sequenced in a study of cytomegalovirus exposure and HLA in healthy donors. This PCR relied on a set of 60 Vbeta primers and 13 Jbeta primers. Only in-frame clones appear in the TCRdb table, and some are missing; sequencing was by immunoSEQ multiplex PCR. The sample lists fewer than 200,000 clones, approximately 67% occurring once. Sequencing input: PBMCs. The receptors were sampled from a young woman in good health and CMV-seropositive.

The V gene is TRBV29-1, the J gene TRBJ2-7; 10 bases line up with TRBD2. The trim removed 4 bases at V and 2 bases at J, leaving 2 bases unmatched. CDR3 length: 13 residues. From germline, CDR1 is SQVTM and CDR2 ANQGSEA. CDR3 residues: CSVVTSGTYEQYF. DNA of the CDR3: TGCAGCGTTGTAACTAGCGGGACCTACGAGCAGTACTTC.

J is TRBJ1-2 and V is TRBV30; D is unresolved. Per the germline V gene, CDR1 is GTSNPN and CDR2 is SVGIG (reference sequence). The V end was cut by 2 bases, the J end by 4 bases, with 11 bases between. The CDR3 length is 13 residues. The DNA for the CDR3 is TGTGCCTGGAGTCCACGACATCTCTATGGCTACACCTTC. Protein product: CAWSPRHLYGYTF.

The chain is built from TRBV25-1 and TRBJ1-4, with D unresolved. Germline loops: CDR1 MGHDK, CDR2 SYGVNS. CDR3 length equals 15 residues. Trimming shortened V by 4 bases and J by 8 bases, and 17 bases separated the two germline ends. CDR3 in DNA: TGTGCCAGCAGTGGGGCATCACTGGATAGGGAAAAACTGTTTTTT. Amino acid sequence: CASSGASLDREKLFF.

This chain connects TRBV4-1 to TRBJ2-5; 8 bases are shared with TRBD2. The CDR3 contains 16 residues. CDR1 MGHRA and CDR2 YSYEKL come from the germline V gene. The ends lost 3 bases at V and 4 bases at J; junction bases unmatched: 10. CDR3 sequence (DNA): TGCGCCAGCAGCCAGCCCTCAGGACTAGCTCGAGAGACCCAGTACTTC. The encoded protein is CASSQPSGLARETQYF.

CDR3: CASSRGTVSGELFF. The CDR3 bases are TGTGCCAGCAGCCGGGGAACGGTTTCCGGGGAGCTGTTTTTT. The rearrangement uses TRBV7-6 and TRBJ2-2; perhaps TRBD2 as D (5 bases). The CDR3 has 14 residues. V shed 5 bases and J shed 6 bases, with 13 bases lying between them. CDR1 and CDR2 from the germline V gene are SGHVS and FNYEAQ.

CDR3 DNA: TGTGCCTGGAGTAGCAGGGATCAGCAGCCCCAGCATTTT. This encodes CAWSSRDQQPQHF. V and J are TRBV30 and TRBJ1-5; D may be TRBD1 (5 bases). Germline V lookup: CDR1 GTSNPN, CDR2 SVGIG (reference sequence). This CDR3 spans 13 amino acids. Deletions cut 2 bases from V and 7 bases from J, with 12 bases between.

The chain combines TRBV18 with TRBJ1-2, with 8 bases that match TRBD1. The V gene end was trimmed by 3 bases and the J gene end by 6 bases; junction bases not matched to a gene: 9. The CDR3 runs to 15 residues. Germline-derived CDR1 and CDR2 are KGHSH and LQKENI. CDR3 DNA sequence: TGTGCCAGCTCACCCTGGACAGGGAAGGAGAATGGCTACACCTTC. Translation: CASSPWTGKENGYTF. Complete variable domain (other parts from reference TRBV18 and TRBJ1-2): NAGVMQNPRHLVRRRGQEARLRCSPMKGHSHVYWYRQLPEEGLKFMVYLQKENIIDESGMPKERFSAEFPKEGPSILRIQQVVRGDSAAYFCASSPWTGKENGYTFGSGTRLTVV.

CDR3 amino acids: CASSILTGVGTQYF. For the CDR3, the DNA is TGTGCCAGTAGTATACTGACAGGGGTTGGGACCCAGTACTTC. The rearrangement links TRBV19 to TRBJ2-5; 8 bases are a match to TRBD1. Germline lookup yields CDR1 LNHDA and CDR2 SQIVND (reference sequence). The V and J ends lost 2 bases and 7 bases, in that order; junction bases with no gene match: 6. This CDR3 spans 14 amino acids.

This clone was found a few times. The V and J genes are TRBV5-4 and TRBJ1-2; D not resolved. The CDR3 contains 15 residues. Germline V lookup: CDR1 SGHNT, CDR2 YYREEE (reference sequence). Trimming left V 1 base short and J 4 bases short, with 14 bases between. The CDR3 DNA reads as TGTGCCAGCAGCTTGAGTCAGGTGAAAGGCTATGGCTACACCTTC. It codes for CASSLSQVKGYGYTF. The variable domain in full, with the rest retrieved from reference TRBV5-4 and TRBJ1-2, is ETGVTQSPTHLIKTRGQQVTLRCSSQSGHNTVSWYQQALGQGPQFIFQYYREEENGRGNFPPRFSGLQFPNYSSELNVNALELDDSALYLCASSLSQVKGYGYTFGSGTRLTVV.

On this clone itself: One end of the junction is discordant with germline, which a read error may explain. This same CDR3 is encoded by further DNA sequences in the sample. V is TRBV19 and J is TRBJ2-1, with 8 nucleotides matching TRBD1. This CDR3 has 17 residues. Germline loops: CDR1 LNHDA, CDR2 SQIVND (reference sequence). This CDR3 reads CASSPGQAFGSYNEQFF. The CDR3 DNA is TGTGCCAGTAGTCCGGGACAGGCCTTCGGCTCCTACAATGAGCAATTCTTC.

The chain carries TRBV18 and TRBJ1-1; D gene uncertain. Germline V gene data show CDR1 as KGHSH and CDR2 as LQKENI. The CDR3 consists of 13 residues. V lost 6 bases and J 1 base, leaving 9 bases between the germline ends. This CDR3 is CASSTTENTEAFF. The CDR3 nucleotides are TGTGCCAGCTCCACCACAGAGAACACTGAAGCTTTCTTT.

The V call is TRBV13, the J call TRBJ2-7; TRBD1 aligns across 10 bases. Germline V CDR1 and CDR2: PRHDT, FYEKMQ (reference sequence). This CDR3 is 15 amino acids long. V gave up 5 bases and J gave up 7 bases; unmatched junction bases: 11. CDR3 protein: CASSPHAGTGEEQYF. CDR3 nucleotides: TGTGCCAGCAGCCCCCATGCTGGGACAGGGGAAGAGCAGTACTTC.

This clone was observed once. This chain links TRBV7-2 with TRBJ1-6; possible D gene TRBD1, 6 bases. V was trimmed by 5 bases and J by 4 bases, leaving 12 bases between them. CDR1 and CDR2 (germline): SGHTA, FQGNSA. CDR3 size: 15 residues. The CDR3 sequence is CASSPGQFYNSPLHF. As DNA, the CDR3 is TGTGCCAGCAGCCCAGGACAGTTTTATAATTCACCCCTCCACTTT.

The CDR3 DNA reads TGTGCCAGCGGTACGGGGAGGCGGGGGGTTAACCGTAGCTCCTACGAGCAGTACTTC. This gives the protein CASGTGRRGVNRSSYEQYF. V gene TRBV2 combines with J gene TRBJ2-7; 8 bases match TRBD2. With V trimmed by 8 bases and J by 0 bases, 21 bases remained unmatched. The CDR3 totals 19 residues. In germline, CDR1 is SNHLY, CDR2 FYNNEI.

The CDR3 is CASSQGVGEQFF. CDR3 nucleotide sequence: TGTGCCAGCAGCCAAGGAGTCGGTGAGCAGTTCTTC. The chain employs TRBV14 and TRBJ2-1; no reliable D call. V was clipped by 1 base and J by 9 bases, with 7 bases between them. This CDR3 region has 12 residues. Germline V lookup: CDR1 SGHDN, CDR2 FVKESK.

This clone has just one count. The V call is TRBV6-1, the J call TRBJ2-5; D is unresolved. V lost 6 bases and J lost 5, with 10 bases in between. This CDR3 region has 12 residues. Germline V CDR1 and CDR2: MNHNS, SASEGT. CDR3 region: CASRESAETQYF. The DNA for the CDR3 is TGTGCCAGCAGGGAGTCTGCGGAGACCCAGTACTTC.

This sequence joins TRBV28 and TRBJ1-2; no definite D call. CDR3 length: 13 residues. Germline loops: CDR1 MDHEN, CDR2 SYDVKM. V dropped 3 bases and J dropped 7 bases, with 12 bases sitting between them. The CDR3 region is CASSLPLGGGYTF. CDR3 sequence (DNA): TGTGCCAGCAGTTTGCCCCTTGGCGGTGGCTACACCTTC.

The chain uses TRBV28 and TRBJ2-2; D gene ambiguous. The CDR3 runs 14 residues. Germline values: CDR1 MDHEN, CDR2 SYDVKM. Trimming shortened V by 5 bases and J by 5 bases, and 12 bases separated the two germline ends. CDR3 in amino acids: CASSPAVGTGELFF. For the CDR3, the DNA is TGTGCCAGCAGTCCCGCGGTCGGGACCGGGGAGCTGTTTTTT.

The chain uses TRBV9 and TRBJ2-3; 7 bases fit TRBD2. The CDR3 has 15 residues. Per the germline V gene, CDR1 is SGDLS and CDR2 is YYNGEE. V dropped 0 bases and J dropped 3; count of bases not matched to a gene: 4. CDR3 protein: CASSVGNGRTDTQYF. Written as DNA, the CDR3 is TGTGCCAGCAGCGTAGGGAACGGGAGGACAGATACGCAGTATTTT.

This clone has just a few counts. V usage is TRBV7-2 and J usage is TRBJ2-7, with D possibly being TRBD2 (6 bases). The CDR3 sequence is 14 residues long. Trimming left V 0 bases short and J 6 bases short, with 12 bases between. Germline lookup yields CDR1 SGHTA and CDR2 FQGNSA. CDR3 amino acids: CASSLALRGGEQYF. The DNA of the CDR3 is TGTGCCAGCAGCTTAGCGCTGAGGGGAGGCGAGCAGTACTTC.

This clone was seen only a few times. The V and J genes are TRBV5-4 and TRBJ2-3, with D maybe TRBD1 (5 bases). Trimming left V 3 bases short and J 3 bases short, with 20 bases between. This CDR3 contains 17 residues. Germline assignment: CDR1 SGHNT and CDR2 YYREEE (reference sequence). The CDR3 sequence: CASSSTPGIGETDTQYF. In DNA, the CDR3 is TGTGCCAGCAGCTCAACACCAGGGATAGGCGAGACAGATACGCAGTATTTT.

The genes are TRBV11-2 and TRBJ1-1; TRBD1 might be the D (5 bases). Trimming cost V 4 bases and J 2 bases, with 11 bases left between them. The germline CDR1 and CDR2 sequences are SGHAT and FQNNGV. This CDR3 is 14 amino acids long. The CDR3 DNA is TGTGCCAGCAGCTCATACAGGACAAACACTGAAGCTTTCTTT. Its protein product is CASSSYRTNTEAFF. Full variable domain (rest looked up from reference TRBV11-2 and TRBJ1-1): EAGVAQSPRYKIIEKRQSVAFWCNPISGHATLYWYQQILGQGPKLLIQFQNNGVVDDSQLPKDRFSAERLKGVDSTLKIQPAKLEDSAVYLCASSSYRTNTEAFFGQGTRLTVV.

The rearrangement links TRBV19 to TRBJ2-5; TRBD2 matches at 9 bases. Looked up from germline, CDR1 is LNHDA and CDR2 is SQIVND (reference sequence). The V segment lost 1 base and the J segment 3 bases; nucleotides outside the gene matches: 6. The CDR3 length is 16 residues. CDR3: CASSIGGRAGKETQYF. In DNA form, the CDR3 reads TGTGCCAGTAGTATAGGCGGGAGGGCAGGAAAAGAGACCCAGTACTTC.

This clone was detected only a few times. The rearrangement links TRBV19 to TRBJ1-5; weak D call: TRBD1 (5 bases). Trimming removed 8 bases at V and 2 bases at J, with 19 bases between. This CDR3 is 16 amino acids long. Germline CDR1 reads LNHDA; CDR2 reads SQIVND (reference sequence). CDR3 nucleotide sequence: TGTGCCAGTCGAGCGGGTGGGACGGGGGGCAATCAGCCCCAGCATTTT. It codes for CASRAGGTGGNQPQHF.